Listed here are 15 T cell receptor beta chains from one sample, sequenced in a study of cytomegalovirus exposure and HLA in healthy donors. Researchers ran the PCR with 60 Vbeta and 13 Jbeta primers. Measured with immunoSEQ multiplex PCR; TCRdb has only the in-frame clones, and not every one. The table includes around 150,000 clones, over 60% detected once. Sequenced sample: PBMCs. These TCRs come from a female donor in good health and CMV-seropositive.

The V call is TRBV5-4, the J call TRBJ2-5; 8 nucleotides agree with TRBD1. Trimming took 4 bases from V and 2 from J; bases not matched to a gene: 4. CDR1 is SGHNT, CDR2 YYREEE, per germline (reference sequence). The CDR3 length is 14 residues. The CDR3 region has the DNA TGTGCCAGCAGCCGACAGGGGACGCAAGAGACCCAGTACTTC. Protein sequence: CASSRQGTQETQYF.

The rearrangement joins TRBV4-1 to TRBJ2-7; perhaps TRBD2 as D (6 bases). CDR1 MGHRA and CDR2 YSYEKL come from the germline V gene. Trimming pared 3 bases from V and 7 bases from J, leaving 16 bases between. This CDR3 region has 14 residues. The CDR3 DNA reads TGCGCCAGCAGCCAGAACCGGGACTCCTGGGAGCAGTACTTC. This encodes CASSQNRDSWEQYF.

V and J are TRBV7-9 and TRBJ2-5, with TRBD2 matching over 7 bases. The J call is uncertain, as TRBJ2-7 better fits the DNA end. Per the germline V gene, CDR1 is SEHNR and CDR2 is FQNEAQ (reference sequence). The CDR3 is 14 amino acids. Here the CDR3 DNA reads TGTGCCAGCAGCTTAGAGGTGGGGGGGGGCGAGCAGTACTTC. Its protein is CASSLEVGGGEQYF.

The gene calls are TRBV5-1 and TRBJ2-5, with a weak D call TRBD1 (5 bases). CDR3 size: 14 residues. Trimming took off 0 bases at V and 6 bases at J, with 12 bases between the two ends. Germline lookup yields CDR1 SGHRS and CDR2 YFSETQ. The CDR3 reads CASSLEAGLQTQYF. The CDR3 nucleotides are TGCGCCAGCAGCTTGGAGGCAGGGCTGCAGACCCAGTACTTC.

The chain couples TRBV12-5 to TRBJ2-5, with 8 bases identical to TRBD1. There are 12 residues in the CDR3. Germline CDR1 reads LGHNT; CDR2 reads FRNRAP. Unmatched junction bases numbered 1, after V lost 6 bases and J lost 4 bases. The chain's CDR3 is CASGGQGETQYF. DNA for the CDR3: TGTGCTAGTGGCGGACAGGGAGAGACCCAGTACTTC.

J is TRBJ2-7 and V is TRBV6-5, with D possibly being TRBD2 (6 bases). The CDR3 is 13 residues long. Germline CDR1 and CDR2: MNHEY and SVGAGI. V was trimmed by 5 bases and J by 3 bases, leaving 11 bases between them. CDR3 sequence: CASSAGTSYEQYF. The CDR3 nucleotides read TGTGCCAGCAGTGCGGGGACCAGCTACGAGCAGTACTTC.

This rearrangement joins TRBV5-4 to TRBJ2-7, with 7 bases aligning to TRBD1. V lost 6 bases, J lost 7 bases, and 7 bases stayed unmatched. The germline V gene has CDR1 SGHNT and CDR2 YYREEE (reference sequence). The CDR3 spans 12 residues. The DNA for the CDR3 is TGTGCCAGCAATCGACAGGGTTCAGAGCAGTACTTC. Translated: CASNRQGSEQYF.

The CDR3 nucleotides are TGTGCCTGGAGTGCAGGGACAGGGGGTTACACTGAAGCTTTCTTT. Residues: CAWSAGTGGYTEAFF. The chain carries TRBV30 and TRBJ1-1, with 11 positions matching TRBD1. CDR1 is GTSNPN, CDR2 SVGIG, per germline (reference sequence). The ends lost 1 base at V and 3 bases at J; junction bases unmatched: 4. CDR3 length: 15 residues. Using reference TRBV30 and TRBJ1-1 for the parts outside the CDR3, the full variable domain is SQTIHQWPATLVQPVGSPLSLECTVEGTSNPNLYWYRQAAGRGLQLLFYSVGIGQISSEVPQNLSASRPQDRQFILSSKKLLLSDSGFYLCAWSAGTGGYTEAFFGQGTRLTVV.

The rearrangement uses TRBV9 and TRBJ2-3; 7 bases agree with TRBD1. CDR1 is SGDLS and CDR2 is YYNGEE in the germline V gene. J was trimmed by 5 bases and V by 4 bases; bases with no gene match: 7. The CDR3 consists of 14 residues. CDR3 in DNA: TGTGCCAGCAGCTTCCGGGACAGTGGAGATACGCAGTATTTT. This sequence encodes CASSFRDSGDTQYF.

The chain couples TRBV5-1 to TRBJ1-1, with TRBD1 matching 10 bases. This CDR3 is 15 amino acids long. J was trimmed by 1 base and V by 4 bases; bases with no gene match: 4. The germline gives CDR1 SGHRS, CDR2 YFSETQ. The CDR3: CASSPGTGENTEAFF. The CDR3 DNA sequence: TGCGCCAGCAGCCCGGGGACAGGGGAGAACACTGAAGCTTTCTTT.

V gene TRBV29-1 combines with J gene TRBJ1-1, with 7 bases aligning to TRBD1. Trimming at V came to 5 bases and at J to 14 bases, leaving 11 bases not matched to a gene. This CDR3 region has 11 residues. Germline CDR1 reads SQVTM; CDR2 reads ANQGSEA. CDR3: CSVLDRAKSFF. In DNA form, the CDR3 reads TGCAGCGTTTTAGACAGGGCGAAGTCGTTCTTT. The complete variable domain, with remaining parts taken from reference TRBV29-1 and TRBJ1-1, reads SAVISQKPSRDICQRGTSLTIQCQVDSQVTMMFWYRQQPGQSLTLIATANQGSEATYESGFVIDKFPISRPNLTFSTLTVSNMSPEDSSIYLCSVLDRAKSFFGQGTRLTVV.

V gene TRBV30 combines with J gene TRBJ2-3; 10 nucleotides match TRBD1. CDR1 GTSNPN and CDR2 SVGIG come from the germline V gene (reference sequence). V trimming: 0 bases; J trimming: 1 base; junction bases outside the gene matches: 13. The CDR3 consists of 19 residues. CDR3 coding DNA: TGTGCCTGGAGTGTTTTTGGACAGGGGGGATTCCAACGCACAGATACGCAGTATTTT. This encodes CAWSVFGQGGFQRTDTQYF.

This chain joins TRBV7-2 and TRBJ2-5; D unresolved. The V gene's germline CDR1 is SGHTA and CDR2 FQGNSA. V was clipped by 0 bases and J by 5 bases, with 10 bases between them. CDR3 length: 14 amino acids. This CDR3 reads CASSLAQTRETQYF. As DNA, the CDR3 is TGTGCCAGCAGCTTAGCCCAGACGCGGGAGACCCAGTACTTC.

V is TRBV6-5 and J is TRBJ1-4; D may be TRBD1 (6 bases). Trimming pared 10 bases from V and 8 bases from J, leaving 14 bases between. The germline CDR1 and CDR2 sequences are MNHEY and SVGAGI. The CDR3 has 12 residues. Written as DNA, the CDR3 is TGTGCCACGAAAAAGGGGGGGGAAAAACTGTTTTTT. Encoded protein: CATKKGGEKLFF.

The genes are TRBV11-2 and TRBJ2-2; a weak D match, TRBD1 (6 bases). CDR3 size: 15 residues. V lost 1 base and J lost 7, with 13 bases in between. Germline V gene data show CDR1 as SGHAT and CDR2 as FQNNGV. CDR3 in DNA: TGTGCCAGCAGCTTAGGCCGGGACACCGGCGGGGAGCTGTTTTTT. Translated: CASSLGRDTGGELFF.